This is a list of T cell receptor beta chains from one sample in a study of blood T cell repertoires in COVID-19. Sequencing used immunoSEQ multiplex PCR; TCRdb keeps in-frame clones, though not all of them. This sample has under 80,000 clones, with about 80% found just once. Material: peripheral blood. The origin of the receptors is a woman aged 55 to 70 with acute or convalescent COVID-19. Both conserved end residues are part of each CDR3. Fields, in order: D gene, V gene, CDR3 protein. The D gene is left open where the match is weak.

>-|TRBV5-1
CASRVGDTVREKLFF
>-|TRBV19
CASMPRGNQPQHF
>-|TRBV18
CASSLSRATGELFF
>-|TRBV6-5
CASSYERFGNTIYF
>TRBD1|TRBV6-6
CASSPRTGGTSSGNTIYF
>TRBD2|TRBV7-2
CASSLTSGFGTGELFF
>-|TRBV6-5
CASSYPRRGGSYGYTF
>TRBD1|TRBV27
CASSFISQGATEAFF
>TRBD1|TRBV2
CASRWGQGRPEAFF
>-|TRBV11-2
CASSLDRRTTEAFF